The rows below give T cell receptor beta chains drawn from one sample of a study of T cells in Graves' hyperthyroidism and ophthalmopathy. In TCRdb, the multiplex PCR reads were re-called with MiXCR into one record per CDR3 protein. The data contain roughly 170,000 distinct CDR3 sequences, more than 15% of them singletons. The specimen sequenced was blood. These receptors came from a woman between 50 and 59 years old with Graves' hyperthyroidism. Both conserved end residues are part of each CDR3. The order of the fields is V gene, J gene, clone size, D gene, CDR3 DNA, CDR3 protein. A D gene is named only where the DNA matches it firmly. Only some rows state a clone size, as once, few, many or a class for expanded clones.

V gene: TRBV13; J gene: TRBJ2-7; clone size: many; D gene: NA; CDR3 DNA: TGTGCCAGCAGCCAAAGAGGCCTAACCTACGAGCAGTACTTC; CDR3 protein: CASSQRGLTYEQYF
V gene: TRBV12-3/TRBV12-4; J gene: TRBJ1-1; clone size: many; D gene: NA; CDR3 DNA: TGTGCCAGCAAGGGTAACAGAGAAGCTTTCTTT; CDR3 protein: CASKGNREAFF
V gene: TRBV28; J gene: TRBJ2-7; clone size: few; D gene: TRBD2; CDR3 DNA: TGTGCCAGCTCTAGCGGGGGGACCGAGCAGTACTTC; CDR3 protein: CASSSGGTEQYF
V gene: TRBV2; J gene: TRBJ1-6; clone size: NA; D gene: NA; CDR3 DNA: TGTGCCAGCAGAGTTACAGGGAACAATTCACCCCTCCACTTT; CDR3 protein: CASRVTGNNSPLHF
V gene: TRBV7-2; J gene: TRBJ1-1; clone size: many; D gene: TRBD1; CDR3 DNA: TGTGCCAGCAAGGACAGGGGAATCGGGACTGAAGCTTTCTTT; CDR3 protein: CASKDRGIGTEAFF
V gene: TRBV7-9; J gene: TRBJ2-3; clone size: many; D gene: NA; CDR3 DNA: TGTGCCAGCAGCTTAGTCCCACAGGGTTCAGATACGCAGTATTTT; CDR3 protein: CASSLVPQGSDTQYF
V gene: TRBV12-3/TRBV12-4; J gene: TRBJ2-1; clone size: NA; D gene: NA; CDR3 DNA: TGTGCCAGCAGCAAGGGGGCGGGGGGTTACAATGAGCAGTTCTTC; CDR3 protein: CASSKGAGGYNEQFF
V gene: TRBV3-1; J gene: TRBJ2-1; clone size: NA; D gene: TRBD2; CDR3 DNA: TGTGCCAGCAGCCCAAGCGGGAGGGGGGGATACAATGAGCAGTTCTTC; CDR3 protein: CASSPSGRGGYNEQFF
V gene: TRBV20-1; J gene: TRBJ1-2; clone size: many; D gene: NA; CDR3 DNA: TGCAGTGCCGAGGTGGATGGCTACACCTTC; CDR3 protein: CSAEVDGYTF
V gene: TRBV3-1; J gene: TRBJ2-2; clone size: few; D gene: TRBD1; CDR3 DNA: TGTGCCAGCAGCCAAGGGTACGGACAGGGGAACACCGGGGAGCTGTTTTTT; CDR3 protein: CASSQGYGQGNTGELFF
V gene: TRBV19; J gene: TRBJ2-1; clone size: many; D gene: NA; CDR3 DNA: TGTGCCAGTAGTGTTAACCCCAATCCTTCCTACAATGAGCAGTTCTTC; CDR3 protein: CASSVNPNPSYNEQFF
V gene: TRBV7-9; J gene: TRBJ2-3; clone size: many; D gene: NA; CDR3 DNA: TGTGCCAGCAGCTTAGCTGCGCAGGGAAGCACAGATACGCAGTATTTT; CDR3 protein: CASSLAAQGSTDTQYF
V gene: TRBV4-2; J gene: TRBJ1-2; clone size: few; D gene: NA; CDR3 DNA: TGTGCCAGCAGCCAAGCCGGGGGCTTCTATGGCTACACCTTC; CDR3 protein: CASSQAGGFYGYTF
V gene: TRBV18; J gene: TRBJ1-4; clone size: many; D gene: NA; CDR3 DNA: TGTGCCAGCTCATCAAGGCCCAGGAAAGAAAAACTGTTTTTT; CDR3 protein: CASSSRPRKEKLFF
V gene: TRBV7-2; J gene: TRBJ2-3; clone size: NA; D gene: NA; CDR3 DNA: TGTGCCAGCAGCTTATCGAGGAGAGAACTAGATACGCAGTATTTT; CDR3 protein: CASSLSRRELDTQYF
V gene: TRBV7-9; J gene: TRBJ2-5; clone size: many; D gene: TRBD2; CDR3 DNA: TGTGCCAGCAGCTTGAGCGGGACTCAAGAGACCCAGTACTTC; CDR3 protein: CASSLSGTQETQYF
V gene: TRBV4-2; J gene: TRBJ2-2; clone size: few; D gene: TRBD2; CDR3 DNA: TGTGCCAGCAGACCCTCGGCGGGGGGGCCACAAACCGGGGAGCTGTTTTTT; CDR3 protein: CASRPSAGGPQTGELFF
V gene: TRBV18; J gene: TRBJ1-6; clone size: NA; D gene: NA; CDR3 DNA: TGTGCCAGCTCACCAGTTCCCAGGAGCTCCTATAATTCACCCCTCCACTTT; CDR3 protein: CASSPVPRSSYNSPLHF
V gene: TRBV20-1; J gene: TRBJ1-2; clone size: many; D gene: NA; CDR3 DNA: TGCAGTGCTCCAATAAATACAGGGCAGGGCTACACCTTC; CDR3 protein: CSAPINTGQGYTF
V gene: TRBV6-1; J gene: TRBJ1-3; clone size: many; D gene: NA; CDR3 DNA: TGTGCCAGCAAACAGGGCCCACAGGGAAACACCATATATTTT; CDR3 protein: CASKQGPQGNTIYF
V gene: TRBV27; J gene: TRBJ2-5; clone size: many; D gene: TRBD1; CDR3 DNA: TGTGCCAGCAGGGGACAGTCCCAAGAGACCCAGTACTTC; CDR3 protein: CASRGQSQETQYF
V gene: TRBV7-8; J gene: TRBJ1-2; clone size: many; D gene: NA; CDR3 DNA: TGTGCCAGCAGCTTAGAAACAGTTGCCGGCTACACCTTC; CDR3 protein: CASSLETVAGYTF
V gene: TRBV6-1; J gene: TRBJ1-3; clone size: many; D gene: TRBD1; CDR3 DNA: TGTGCCAGCAGTCCTAACAGGGGTTTTGGAAACACCATATATTTT; CDR3 protein: CASSPNRGFGNTIYF
V gene: TRBV12-3/TRBV12-4; J gene: TRBJ1-2; clone size: many; D gene: NA; CDR3 DNA: TGTGCCAGCAGTTCTACAGCATATGGCTACACCTTC; CDR3 protein: CASSSTAYGYTF
V gene: TRBV20-1; J gene: TRBJ2-7; clone size: many; D gene: TRBD1; CDR3 DNA: TGCAGTGCTCAGCCGGGACAGGGGTTCTACGAGCAGTACTTC; CDR3 protein: CSAQPGQGFYEQYF
V gene: TRBV7-9; J gene: TRBJ1-3; clone size: many; D gene: TRBD1; CDR3 DNA: TGTGCCAGCAGTTACCCCGAGGGACAGGGGGCATTTGGAAACACCATATATTTT; CDR3 protein: CASSYPEGQGAFGNTIYF
V gene: TRBV9; J gene: TRBJ2-3; clone size: few; D gene: TRBD2; CDR3 DNA: TGTGCCAGCAGCTTAGCGGGGGCTAGCGGGGGCCCAGATACGCAGTATTTT; CDR3 protein: CASSLAGASGGPDTQYF
V gene: TRBV15; J gene: TRBJ2-3; clone size: many; D gene: NA; CDR3 DNA: TGTGCCACCAGCAGGCTAGGGCGGGATACGCAGTATTTT; CDR3 protein: CATSRLGRDTQYF
V gene: TRBV7-2; J gene: TRBJ2-3; clone size: many; D gene: TRBD2; CDR3 DNA: TGTGCCAGCAGCTCCCGTAGCGGGGACACAGATACGCAGTATTTT; CDR3 protein: CASSSRSGDTDTQYF
V gene: TRBV6-1; J gene: TRBJ2-7; clone size: many; D gene: NA; CDR3 DNA: TGTGCCAGCAGGACACTCACAAGAGGGGCTGTGCAGTACTTC; CDR3 protein: CASRTLTRGAVQYF
V gene: TRBV7-2; J gene: TRBJ2-7; clone size: many; D gene: NA; CDR3 DNA: TGTGCCAGCAGCTTAGCGGATGAGGCCGCCAACGAGCAGTACTTC; CDR3 protein: CASSLADEAANEQYF
V gene: TRBV10-3; J gene: TRBJ2-3; clone size: few; D gene: NA; CDR3 DNA: TGTGCCATCGGCGGGGTCACAGATACGCAGTATTTT; CDR3 protein: CAIGGVTDTQYF
V gene: TRBV20-1; J gene: TRBJ1-2; clone size: many; D gene: NA; CDR3 DNA: TGCAGTGCTAGAGATTCGGGGGTTCCGACCTATGGCTACACCTTC; CDR3 protein: CSARDSGVPTYGYTF
V gene: TRBV28; J gene: TRBJ2-3; clone size: few; D gene: TRBD1; CDR3 DNA: TGTGCCAGCAGCTCCCCCGGGACAGGGGGTACAGATACGCAGTATTTT; CDR3 protein: CASSSPGTGGTDTQYF
V gene: TRBV7-2; J gene: TRBJ2-3; clone size: many; D gene: NA; CDR3 DNA: TGTGCCAGCAGCTTGGACAGAAGATACACAGATACGCAGTATTTT; CDR3 protein: CASSLDRRYTDTQYF
V gene: TRBV7-2; J gene: TRBJ1-5; clone size: many; D gene: NA; CDR3 DNA: TGTGCCAGCAGCTTAGCGGTTGGGGATCAGCCCCAGCATTTT; CDR3 protein: CASSLAVGDQPQHF
V gene: TRBV4-1; J gene: TRBJ1-1; clone size: many; D gene: NA; CDR3 DNA: TGCGCCAGCAGCCAAGAACCCTCCCAGACTCGGGCTTTCTTT; CDR3 protein: CASSQEPSQTRAFF
V gene: TRBV4-1; J gene: TRBJ1-1; clone size: NA; D gene: TRBD1; CDR3 DNA: TGCGCCAGCAGCCTAGATTTCCCGCCGACAGGGGAAACTTTCTTT; CDR3 protein: CASSLDFPPTGETFF
V gene: TRBV7-8; J gene: TRBJ2-3; clone size: many; D gene: TRBD1; CDR3 DNA: TGTGCCAGCAGCTTTAACAACAGGGGTGGTAGCACAGATACGCAGTATTTT; CDR3 protein: CASSFNNRGGSTDTQYF
V gene: TRBV29-1; J gene: TRBJ1-5; clone size: NA; D gene: NA; CDR3 DNA: TGCAGCGTCAAGGACAGTTTCAATCAGCCCCAGCATTTT; CDR3 protein: CSVKDSFNQPQHF
V gene: TRBV2; J gene: TRBJ1-5; clone size: many; D gene: TRBD1; CDR3 DNA: TGTGCCAGCAGTGGAGGGGACAGGGGTCAGCCCCAGCATTTT; CDR3 protein: CASSGGDRGQPQHF